Listed here are 10 T cell receptor beta chains from one sample, sequenced in a study of CD8 T cells in Susac syndrome. A quantity of 0.5 to 1 ug RNA underwent reverse transcription using random hexamers. Using its own MiXCR run on the immunoSEQ multiplex PCR reads, TCRdb lists one record per CDR3 protein. This sample carries 50,000 to 65,000 distinct CDR3 sequences, around 90% of them seen once, and the ten largest clones take 0.15% to 0.25%. Sequences were obtained from CD8+ T cells from PBMCs. The source is a human donor in good health.

The chain joins TRBV27 to TRBJ1-2, with TRBD1 as a possible D gene (5 bases). This CDR3 has 15 amino acids. Looked up from germline, CDR1 is MNHEY and CDR2 is SMNVEV (reference sequence). V was shortened by 7 bases and J by 2 bases, with 17 bases between the two germline ends. The CDR3 spells CASNRIGTLNYGYTF. The CDR3 region has the DNA TGTGCCAGCAACAGGATTGGAACCCTCAACTATGGCTACACCTTC.

The chain has TRBV12-3 or TRBV12-4 and TRBJ2-7; maybe TRBD1 (6 bases). The length of the CDR3 is 14 residues. The V end lost 3 bases, the J end lost 5 bases, and 14 bases lay between the germline ends. CDR3 amino acids: CASSFLSSGDEQYF. CDR3 bases: TGTGCCAGCAGTTTTCTCTCTTCAGGGGACGAGCAGTACTTC.

The rearrangement joins TRBV9 to TRBJ2-3, with 10 nucleotides matching TRBD1. Germline-derived CDR1 and CDR2 are SGDLS and YYNGEE. This CDR3 is 16 amino acids long. J was trimmed by 2 bases and V by 0 bases; bases with no gene match: 3. The CDR3 loop is CASSVGQGATTDTQYF. The CDR3 DNA sequence: TGTGCCAGCAGCGTAGGACAGGGGGCCACCACAGATACGCAGTATTTT.

The J gene is TRBJ2-3, the V gene TRBV4-2; 12 bases agree with TRBD2. J lost 4 bases, V lost 0 bases, and 5 bases had no gene match. This CDR3 contains 17 residues. The germline CDR1 and CDR2 sequences are LGHNA and YNFKEQ. CDR3 sequence: CASSQEPSGGEADTQYF. The CDR3 nucleotides are TGTGCCAGCAGCCAAGAGCCTAGCGGGGGGGAGGCAGATACGCAGTATTTT.

In DNA form, the CDR3 reads TGTGCCAGCAGTTACGAGGGGGGGGATACGCAGTATTTT. Translated: CASSYEGGDTQYF. The chain joins TRBV6-5 to TRBJ2-3, with a tentative D call TRBD2 (7 bases). The germline V and J ends were trimmed by 2 bases and 6 bases, with 9 bases remaining between them. The CDR3 runs 13 residues. CDR1 MNHEY and CDR2 SVGAGI come from the germline V gene.

The chain combines TRBV28 with TRBJ1-2; D is unresolved. V was pared by 1 base and J by 2 bases, with 11 bases between. Germline values: CDR1 MDHEN, CDR2 SYDVKM. This CDR3 region has 15 residues. CDR3 residues: CASSLFWRLNYGYTF. CDR3 in DNA: TGTGCCAGCAGTTTATTTTGGAGGCTGAACTATGGCTACACCTTC.

This chain uses TRBV5-1 with TRBJ1-1; D is perhaps TRBD1 (5 bases). V dropped 4 bases and J dropped 1 base, with 14 bases sitting between them. The CDR3 has 15 amino acids. Germline V gives CDR1 SGHRS, CDR2 YFSETQ. Here the CDR3 reads CASSPRGAANTEAFF. The CDR3 DNA sequence: TGCGCCAGCAGCCCCCGTGGGGCGGCGAACACTGAAGCTTTCTTT. The full variable domain, in which reference TRBV5-1 and TRBJ1-1 provide the parts outside the CDR3, is KAGVTQTPRYLIKTRGQQVTLSCSPISGHRSVSWYQQTPGQGLQFLFEYFSETQRNKGNFPGRFSGRQFSNSRSEMNVSTLELGDSALYLCASSPRGAANTEAFFGQGTRLTVV.

This chain uses TRBV25-1 with TRBJ2-7; 7 bases are a match to TRBD1. The CDR3 is made up of 15 amino acids. Germline CDR1 is MGHDK and CDR2 is SYGVNS. V lost 2 bases to trimming and J lost 5 bases; unmatched junction nucleotides: 9. In DNA, the CDR3 is TGTGCCAGCAGTGAAAGACAGGGCCGCCCCGACGAGCAGTACTTC. Protein: CASSERQGRPDEQYF.

V and J are TRBV12-3 or TRBV12-4 and TRBJ1-2; no reliable D call. Trimming removed 5 bases at V and 6 bases at J, with 4 bases between. The CDR3 consists of 10 residues. CDR3 nucleotide sequence: TGTGCCAGCAGTCTCCATGGCTACACCTTC. This sequence encodes CASSLHGYTF.

The chain links TRBV3-1 to TRBJ1-6, with D unresolved. CDR1 is LGHDT, CDR2 YNNKEL, per germline (reference sequence). The CDR3 totals 16 residues. V lost 0 bases and J 8 bases, leaving 14 bases between the germline ends. The CDR3 bases are TGTGCCAGCAGCCAAGACTCAGGACCGGTGGATTCACCCCTCCACTTT. This codes for CASSQDSGPVDSPLHF.